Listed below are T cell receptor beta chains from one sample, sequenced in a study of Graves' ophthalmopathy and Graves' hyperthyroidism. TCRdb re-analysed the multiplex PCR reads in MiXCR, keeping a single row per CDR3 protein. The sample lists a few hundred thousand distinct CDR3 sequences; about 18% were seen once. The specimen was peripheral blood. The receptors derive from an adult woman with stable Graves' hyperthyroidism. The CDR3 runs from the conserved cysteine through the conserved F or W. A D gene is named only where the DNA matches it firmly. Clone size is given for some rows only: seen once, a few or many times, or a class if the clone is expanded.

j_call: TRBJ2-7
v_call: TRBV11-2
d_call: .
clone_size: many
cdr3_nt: TGTGCCAGCAGCCCTACTAGGGTTGAATCCTACGAGCAGTACTTC
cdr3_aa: CASSPTRVESYEQYF

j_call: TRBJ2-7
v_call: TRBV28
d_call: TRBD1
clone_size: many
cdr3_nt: TGTGCCAGCAGGACCGGGACAGGGCTTTACGAGCAGTACTTC
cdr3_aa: CASRTGTGLYEQYF

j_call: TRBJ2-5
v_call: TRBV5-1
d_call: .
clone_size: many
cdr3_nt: TGCGCCAGCAGCTTCTTGGGAGGAGAGACCCAGTACTTC
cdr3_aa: CASSFLGGETQYF

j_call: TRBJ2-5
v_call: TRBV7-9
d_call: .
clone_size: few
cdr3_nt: TGTGCCAGCGCGGGGGCCCCACCCCTTATGGAGACCCAGTACTTC
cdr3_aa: CASAGAPPLMETQYF

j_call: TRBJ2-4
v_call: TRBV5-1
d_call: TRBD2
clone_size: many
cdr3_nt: TGCGCCAGCAGCTTGGGGGCGGGAGGGGCAAACATTCAGTACTTC
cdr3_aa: CASSLGAGGANIQYF

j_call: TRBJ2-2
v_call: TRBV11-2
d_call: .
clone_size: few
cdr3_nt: TGTGCCAGCAGCCCAACAGGTCTTGGTCGGGGGAACACCGGGGAGCTGTTTTTT
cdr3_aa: CASSPTGLGRGNTGELFF

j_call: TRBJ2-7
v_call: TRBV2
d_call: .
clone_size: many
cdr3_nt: TGTGCCAGCAGTCTGATGGACTACGAGCAGTACTTC
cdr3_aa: CASSLMDYEQYF

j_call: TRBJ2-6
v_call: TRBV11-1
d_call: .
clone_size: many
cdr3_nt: TGTGCCAGCAGCTTAGTTGGATTCGTGCAAACTGGGGCCAACGTCCTGACTTTC
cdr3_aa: CASSLVGFVQTGANVLTF

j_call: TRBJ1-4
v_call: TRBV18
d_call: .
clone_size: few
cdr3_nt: TGTGCCAGCTCGGGACGGCGTAATGAAAAACTGTTTTTT
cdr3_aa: CASSGRRNEKLFF

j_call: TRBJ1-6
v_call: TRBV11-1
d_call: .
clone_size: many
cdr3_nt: TGTGCCAGCAGCTCCACAGGAACAGCTAATAATTCACCCCTCCACTTT
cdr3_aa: CASSSTGTANNSPLHF

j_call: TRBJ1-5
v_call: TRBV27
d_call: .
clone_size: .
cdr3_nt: TGTGCCAGCAGCTACCTGGGCGGGGCGCCCCAGCATTTT
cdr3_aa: CASSYLGGAPQHF

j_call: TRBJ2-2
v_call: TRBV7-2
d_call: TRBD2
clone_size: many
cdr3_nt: TGTGCCAGCAGGACTAAGGGACTAGACTCCGGGGAGCTGTTTTTT
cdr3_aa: CASRTKGLDSGELFF

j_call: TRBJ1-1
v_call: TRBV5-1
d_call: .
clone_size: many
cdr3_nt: TGCGCCAGCAGCAGGGAAGGGTTGGACACTGAAGCTTTCTTT
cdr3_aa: CASSREGLDTEAFF

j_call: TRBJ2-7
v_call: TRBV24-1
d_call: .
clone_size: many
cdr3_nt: TGTGCCACCAGTGCCTTGGAGGTGCAGTACTTC
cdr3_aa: CATSALEVQYF

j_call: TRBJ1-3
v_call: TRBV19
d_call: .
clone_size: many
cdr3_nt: TGTGCCAGTAGCCGGGACGGCTATACTGGAAACACCATATATTTT
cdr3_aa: CASSRDGYTGNTIYF

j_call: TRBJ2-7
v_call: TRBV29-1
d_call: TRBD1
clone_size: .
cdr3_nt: TGCAGCGTTGTGGAGGGGACAGGGACCTACGAGCAGTACTTC
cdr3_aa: CSVVEGTGTYEQYF

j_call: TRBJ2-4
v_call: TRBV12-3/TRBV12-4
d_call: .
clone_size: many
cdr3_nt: TGTGCCAGCAGTTTGGGGGCAGGGATTGGCAAAAACATTAAGTACTTC
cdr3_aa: CASSLGAGIGKNIKYF

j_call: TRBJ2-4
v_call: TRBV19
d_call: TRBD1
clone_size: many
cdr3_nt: TGTGCCAGTAGTATATCGGGACAGGGGTTCACCAAAAACATTCAGTACTTC
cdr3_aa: CASSISGQGFTKNIQYF

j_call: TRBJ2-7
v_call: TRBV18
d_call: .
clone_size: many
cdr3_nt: TGTGCCAGCTCACCATCCGGCAGTTTCTACGAGCAGTACTTC
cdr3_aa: CASSPSGSFYEQYF

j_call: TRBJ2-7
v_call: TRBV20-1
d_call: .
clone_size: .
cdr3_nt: TGCAGTGCTAGAGAGGCGGGGGCAGGGGGCTACGAGCAGTACTTC
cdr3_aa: CSAREAGAGGYEQYF

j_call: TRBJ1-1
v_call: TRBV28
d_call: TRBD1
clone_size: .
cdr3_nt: TGTGCCAGCAGTCGGACAGGTAATCCGAACACTGAAGCTTTCTTT
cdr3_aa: CASSRTGNPNTEAFF

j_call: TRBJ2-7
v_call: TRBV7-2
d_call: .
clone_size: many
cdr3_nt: TGTGCCAGCAGCTTAGGGGTCGAGTACGAGCAGTACTTC
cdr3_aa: CASSLGVEYEQYF

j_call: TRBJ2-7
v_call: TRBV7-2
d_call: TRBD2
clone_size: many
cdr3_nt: TGTGCCAGCAGCCAGCATAGCGGGAGGTCCTACGAGCAGTACTTC
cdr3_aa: CASSQHSGRSYEQYF

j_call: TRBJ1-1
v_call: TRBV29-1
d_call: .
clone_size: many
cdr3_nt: TGCAGCGTTGAAGATCCCGGGTCGACTGAAGCTTTCTTT
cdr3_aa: CSVEDPGSTEAFF

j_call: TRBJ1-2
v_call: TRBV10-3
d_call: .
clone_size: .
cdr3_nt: TGTGCCATCAGTGAGTCAGCTGAGTCTAACTATGGCTACACCTTC
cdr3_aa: CAISESAESNYGYTF

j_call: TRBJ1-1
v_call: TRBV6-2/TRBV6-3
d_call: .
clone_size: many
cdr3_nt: TGTGCCAGCAGTTACTCGACCGCCAAAAACACTGAAGCTTTCTTT
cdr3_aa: CASSYSTAKNTEAFF

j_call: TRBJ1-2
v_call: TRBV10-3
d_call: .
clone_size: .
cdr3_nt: TGTGCCATCAGCCCCCGTGGAGACTATGGCTACACCTTC
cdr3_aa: CAISPRGDYGYTF

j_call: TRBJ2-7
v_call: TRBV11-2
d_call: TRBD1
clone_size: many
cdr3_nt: TGTGCCAGCAGCTCGGGTGACAGGGGATATTACGAGCAGTACTTC
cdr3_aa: CASSSGDRGYYEQYF

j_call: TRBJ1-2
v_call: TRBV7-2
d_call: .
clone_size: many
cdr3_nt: TGTGCCAGCAGACAACGGGATCTGGCCTATGGCTACACCTTC
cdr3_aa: CASRQRDLAYGYTF

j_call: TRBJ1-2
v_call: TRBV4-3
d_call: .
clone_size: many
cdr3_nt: TGCGCCAGCAGCCGAAAGCGGAAGGACACCTGGAGGGACTATGGCTACACCTTC
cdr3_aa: CASSRKRKDTWRDYGYTF

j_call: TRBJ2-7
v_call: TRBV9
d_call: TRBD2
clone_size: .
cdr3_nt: TGTGCCAGCAGCGTAGCCGATAGCGGGATCTACGAGCAGTACTTC
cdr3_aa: CASSVADSGIYEQYF

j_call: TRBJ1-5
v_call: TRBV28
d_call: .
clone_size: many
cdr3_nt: TGTGCCAGCAGTTTATTCATGGCGGATCAGCCCCAGCATTTT
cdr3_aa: CASSLFMADQPQHF

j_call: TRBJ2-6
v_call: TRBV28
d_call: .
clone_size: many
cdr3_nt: TGTGCCATCCAAGCTGGGGCCAACGTCCTGACTTTC
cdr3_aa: CAIQAGANVLTF

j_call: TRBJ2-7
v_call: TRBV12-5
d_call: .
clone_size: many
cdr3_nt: TGTGCTAGTGGTTTGGTAAGCTACGAGCAGTACTTC
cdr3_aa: CASGLVSYEQYF